The source of this T cell receptor beta chain is a study of radiation and T cells in renal cell carcinoma. Time point noted: blood 2 weeks post-SBRT. Treatment defined: 15 Gy SBRT to primary tumor, nephrectomy 4 weeks later. Radiation-treated patients gave blood at baseline, week 2 and week 4. This renal cell carcinoma was of the clear cell type. Generated by immunoSEQ multiplex PCR, the TCRdb table keeps only in-frame clones and is missing some. The sample lists 120,000 or so clones, around 80% seen once, with 5% to 6.5% in the top ten. In this sample, this clone turned up once. As yet, its antigen is unknown. General observations from the study: In blood, top tumor clones expanded by 2 weeks, shrinking by 4. No pretreatment tumor biopsies were available for baseline clonotypes.

Per germline, CDR1 LNHNV and CDR2 YYDKDF (reference sequence). The CDR3 runs to 19 residues. Trimming removed 4 bases at V and 0 bases at J, with 23 bases between. This TCR came from a man aged 50 to 59 with renal cell carcinoma. The chain combines TRBV15 with TRBJ2-3; D may be TRBD2 (5 bases). The sequencing used blood, collected from a patient whose treatment included radiotherapy and nephrectomy. The CDR3 region has the DNA TGTGCCACCAGCACAACCAGAGGACCGGGATCGTTTAGCACAGATACGCAGTATTTT. Translation gives CATSTTRGPGSFSTDTQYF.